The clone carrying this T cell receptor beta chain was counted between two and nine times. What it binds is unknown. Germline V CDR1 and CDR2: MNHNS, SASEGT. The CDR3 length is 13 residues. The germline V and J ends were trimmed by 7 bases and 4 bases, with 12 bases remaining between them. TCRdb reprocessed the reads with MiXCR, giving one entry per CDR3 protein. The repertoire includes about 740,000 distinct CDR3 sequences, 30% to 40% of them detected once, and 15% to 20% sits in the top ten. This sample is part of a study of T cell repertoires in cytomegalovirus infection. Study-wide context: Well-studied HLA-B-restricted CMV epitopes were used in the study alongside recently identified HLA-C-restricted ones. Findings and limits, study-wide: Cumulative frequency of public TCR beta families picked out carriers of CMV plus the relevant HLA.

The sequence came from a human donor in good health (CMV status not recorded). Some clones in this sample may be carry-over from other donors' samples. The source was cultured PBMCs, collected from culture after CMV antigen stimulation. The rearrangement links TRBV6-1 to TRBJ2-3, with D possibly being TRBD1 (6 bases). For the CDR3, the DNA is TGTGCCAGCACCCTAACAGGGTCAGATACGCAGTATTTT. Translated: CASTLTGSDTQYF.